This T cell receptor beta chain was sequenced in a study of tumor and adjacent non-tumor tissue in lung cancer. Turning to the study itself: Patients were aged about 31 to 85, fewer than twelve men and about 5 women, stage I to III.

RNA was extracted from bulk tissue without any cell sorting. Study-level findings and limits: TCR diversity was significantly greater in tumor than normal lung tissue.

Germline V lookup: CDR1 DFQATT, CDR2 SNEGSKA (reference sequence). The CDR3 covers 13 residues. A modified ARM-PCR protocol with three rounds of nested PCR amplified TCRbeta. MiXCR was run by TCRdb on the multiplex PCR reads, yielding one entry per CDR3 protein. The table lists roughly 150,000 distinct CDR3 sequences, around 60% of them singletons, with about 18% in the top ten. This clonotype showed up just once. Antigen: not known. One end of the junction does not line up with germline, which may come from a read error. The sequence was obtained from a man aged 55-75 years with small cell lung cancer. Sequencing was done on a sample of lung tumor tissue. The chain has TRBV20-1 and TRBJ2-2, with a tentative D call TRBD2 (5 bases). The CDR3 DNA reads TGTAGTGCTTACCTAGGGAGCCCCTGGGAGCTGTTTTTT. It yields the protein CSAYLGSPWELFF.